This T cell receptor beta chain was obtained from a study of shared clonotypes between healthy human individuals. Study conclusions and caveats: The generation probabilities recorded for non-shared clonotypes fell below those of clonotypes shared by all four donors. A handful of donors showed sharing of around 5% of naive CD4 clonotypes. The small donor group covered limited genetic and exposure diversity. As a rule, naive subsets had a larger estimated richness than memory subsets.

CD8 cells regarded as naive lacked CD45RO, were positively chosen for CCR7, and omitted terminally differentiated effector memory CD45RA+ cells. Generated by immunoSEQ multiplex PCR, the TCRdb table keeps only in-frame clones and is missing some. The data contain around 1.9 million clones, about 94% of them singletons. As concerns this clone: Its cognate antigen is unknown.

The CDR3 loop spans 15 amino acids. V lost 5 bases to trimming and J lost 5 bases, with 19 bases between them. Germline V gives CDR1 LNHDA, CDR2 SQIVND (reference sequence). Sequenced input: naive CD8+ T cells from PBMCs. V is TRBV19 and J is TRBJ2-7; D perhaps matches TRBD1 (6 bases). This TCR was sampled from a man between 18 and 35 years old in good health. Some clones in this sample may be carry-over from other donors' samples. The CDR3 protein is CASSQNVLGANEQYF. Written as DNA, the CDR3 is TGTGCCAGTAGTCAAAACGTGCTGGGGGCCAACGAGCAGTACTTC.